The 23 T cell receptor beta chains in this list originate from one sample, sequenced in a study of beta chain features in type 1 diabetes. Notes on the study in general: In all four CD4+ subsets, TCRB CDR3 length was significantly, moderately reduced in type 1 diabetes.

Their target antigens are unknown. Expressed TCRB transcripts were sequenced, since all the RNA that had been isolated was reverse transcribed. TCRdb's table, derived via immunoSEQ multiplex PCR, lists solely in-frame clones and lacks some. Here the sample spans roughly 47,000 clones, just under 45% being singletons. The source material was stem cell memory CD4+ T cells from blood. The receptors were gathered from a man under 40 with type 1 diabetes.

The rearrangement joins TRBV25-1 to TRBJ2-1; D gene uncertain. Trimming removed 6 bases from V and 7 bases from J, with 13 bases in between. The CDR3 spans 13 residues. In germline, CDR1 is MGHDK, CDR2 SYGVNS. CDR3 DNA sequence: TGTGCCAGCAGATACAAGGAGTGGAATGAGCAGTTCTTC. It codes for CASRYKEWNEQFF.

The rearrangement joins TRBV28 to TRBJ2-7; 11 bases align to TRBD2. The J segment lost 4 bases and the V segment lost 5 bases, leaving 4 bases of the junction unmatched. Per germline, CDR1 MDHEN and CDR2 SYDVKM. CDR3 length: 14 amino acids. The CDR3 DNA is TGTGCCAGCAGTCTACTAGCGGGAGCTTACGAGCAGTACTTC. Translating it yields CASSLLAGAYEQYF.

V is TRBV27 and J is TRBJ2-7; D is perhaps TRBD2 (6 bases). Germline V gene sequence: CDR1 MNHEY, CDR2 SMNVEV (reference sequence). There are 14 residues in the CDR3. Trimming pared 5 bases from V and 4 bases from J, leaving 15 bases between. CDR3 in DNA: TGTGCCAGCAGTCAGACTAGTCTAACGTACGAGCAGTACTTC. Encoded protein: CASSQTSLTYEQYF.

Here the CDR3 reads CASSVGVRAGGTDTQYF. The CDR3 DNA follows: TGTGCCAGCAGCGTAGGAGTGCGAGCGGGAGGCACAGATACGCAGTATTTT. The rearrangement joins TRBV9 to TRBJ2-3; 8 positions agree with TRBD2. There are 17 residues in the CDR3. Germline lookup yields CDR1 SGDLS and CDR2 YYNGEE. The ends lost 0 bases at V and 1 base at J; junction bases unmatched: 7.

V gene TRBV7-9 combines with J gene TRBJ1-4, with a tentative D call TRBD1 (5 bases). The germline gives CDR1 SEHNR, CDR2 FQNEAQ (reference sequence). V was cut by 10 bases and J by 5 bases, with 17 bases left in between. The CDR3 consists of 14 residues. CDR3: CAIRKSGPNEKLFF. The CDR3 DNA follows: TGTGCCATCCGCAAATCAGGGCCCAATGAAAAACTGTTTTTT.

This chain links TRBV7-2 with TRBJ2-5; 8 nucleotides agree with TRBD2. With V trimmed by 1 base and J by 5 bases, 15 bases remained unmatched. The CDR3 is 18 residues long. Germline V lookup: CDR1 SGHTA, CDR2 FQGNSA. CDR3 DNA: TGTGCCAGCAGCTTAGGCGGGACTAGTCAGGTTTTCGGCGAGACCCAGTACTTC. Residues: CASSLGGTSQVFGETQYF.

The rearrangement links TRBV6-6 to TRBJ2-5; 14 positions agree with TRBD2. The CDR3 covers 16 residues. The germline gives CDR1 MNHNY, CDR2 SVGAGI (reference sequence). J was trimmed by 1 base and V by 6 bases; bases with no gene match: 4. The CDR3 nucleotides are TGTGCCAGCAGGCCCGGGACTAGCGGGGGCCAAGAGACCCAGTACTTC. Its translation: CASRPGTSGGQETQYF.

This clone occurred a few times. V is TRBV9 and J is TRBJ2-1, with D hard to call. The CDR3 runs to 15 residues. CDR1 and CDR2 from the germline V gene are SGDLS and YYNGEE. Trimming removed 4 bases at V and 5 bases at J, with 16 bases between. This CDR3 is CASSLDGVPHNEQFF. The CDR3 nucleotides read TGTGCCAGCAGCTTGGATGGAGTTCCCCACAATGAGCAGTTCTTC.

V usage is TRBV2 and J usage is TRBJ1-5, with no clear D. Between the trimmed V and J ends, which lost 5 bases and 6 bases, there was a span of 11 bases. Germline lookup yields CDR1 SNHLY and CDR2 FYNNEI. The CDR3 extends over 13 amino acids. The CDR3 DNA sequence: TGTGCCAGCAGTTTCGAAGCTGGTCAGCCCCAGCATTTT. Amino acids: CASSFEAGQPQHF.

In its sample, this clone was seen a few times. The chain joins TRBV9 to TRBJ2-1; the D gene is possibly TRBD1 (6 bases). V lost 0 bases and J lost 7, with 14 bases in between. This CDR3 is 15 amino acids long. Per germline, CDR1 SGDLS and CDR2 YYNGEE. CDR3 in amino acids: CASSVGAGVRNEQFF. The CDR3 DNA reads as TGTGCCAGCAGCGTAGGGGCAGGGGTGAGGAATGAGCAGTTCTTC.

V and J are TRBV7-2 and TRBJ2-7; 15 bases align to TRBD2. V was clipped by 5 bases and J by 4 bases; unmatched bases: 15. CDR1 and CDR2 from the germline V gene are SGHTA and FQGNSA. CDR3 length equals 19 residues. This CDR3 reads CASSRRQDRTSGRAYEQYF. Here the CDR3 DNA reads TGTGCCAGCAGCCGCCGACAGGACCGGACTAGCGGGAGGGCTTACGAGCAGTACTTC. Based on the CDR3 plus reference TRBV7-2 and TRBJ2-7, the full variable domain is GAGVSQSPSNKVTEKGKDVELRCDPISGHTALYWYRQSLGQGLEFLIYFQGNSAPDKSGLPSDRFSAERTGGSVSTLTIQRTQQEDSAVYLCASSRRQDRTSGRAYEQYFGPGTRLTVT.

The chain has TRBV5-1 and TRBJ2-7; D is possibly TRBD1 (6 bases). Trimming left V 0 bases short and J 4 bases short, with 11 bases between. Germline V gene data show CDR1 as SGHRS and CDR2 as YFSETQ. The CDR3 contains 14 residues. For the CDR3, the DNA is TGCGCCAGCAGCTTGGCCAATCAGGGGTACGAGCAGTACTTC. It yields the protein CASSLANQGYEQYF.

The chain recombines TRBV29-1 with TRBJ2-7, with 9 bases that match TRBD2. This CDR3 is built from 14 residues. V lost 6 bases to trimming and J lost 1 base; unmatched junction nucleotides: 7. Germline CDR1 and CDR2: SQVTM and ANQGSEA. The CDR3 spells CSVKTSGPSYEQYF. The CDR3 DNA sequence: TGCAGCGTGAAGACTAGCGGACCTTCCTACGAGCAGTACTTC.

The gene calls are TRBV28 and TRBJ2-3, with 9 bases identical to TRBD2. After removal of 6 bases from V and 0 bases from J, the junction contained 7 bases not matched to a gene. CDR1 is MDHEN and CDR2 is SYDVKM in the germline V gene. The CDR3 loop spans 16 amino acids. This chain's CDR3 is CASSRSGGPSTDTQYF. CDR3 nucleotides: TGTGCCAGCAGCCGTAGCGGGGGACCTAGCACAGATACGCAGTATTTT. The full variable domain, its missing parts supplied by reference TRBV28 and TRBJ2-3, is DVKVTQSSRYLVKRTGEKVFLECVQDMDHENMFWYRQDPGLGLRLIYFSYDVKMKEKGDIPEGYSVSREKKERFSLILESASTNQTSMYLCASSRSGGPSTDTQYFGPGTRLTVL.

Only a few counts were recorded for this clone. The genes are TRBV9 and TRBJ1-1, with D unresolved. CDR1 and CDR2 (germline): SGDLS, YYNGEE. The CDR3 has 15 residues. The ends were cut back, 1 base at V and 0 bases at J, with 10 bases in the middle. The CDR3 DNA reads as TGTGCCAGCAGCGTAAATCCCCGGTTGAACACTGAAGCTTTCTTT. This encodes CASSVNPRLNTEAFF.

The chain links TRBV29-1 to TRBJ1-1; 9 bases are a match to TRBD1. V lost 6 bases to trimming and J lost 7 bases; unmatched junction nucleotides: 9. CDR1 and CDR2 (germline): SQVTM, ANQGSEA. There are 13 residues in the CDR3. CDR3 nucleotide sequence: TGCAGCGTCAAGTCCCGGGACAGGGTTGAAGCTTTCTTT. As protein: CSVKSRDRVEAFF.

The chain carries TRBV6-1 and TRBJ2-1, with D possibly matching TRBD1 (5 bases). CDR3 length equals 17 residues. The germline gives CDR1 MNHNS, CDR2 SASEGT. V gave up 2 bases and J gave up 5 bases, with 19 bases separating them. The CDR3 reads CASSERWQGRAHNEQFF. CDR3 bases: TGTGCCAGCAGTGAACGTTGGCAGGGAAGGGCGCACAATGAGCAGTTCTTC.

This clone has just a few counts. The V gene is TRBV6-5, the J gene TRBJ2-7, with 10 bases fitting TRBD1. This CDR3 has 16 residues. Germline CDR1 and CDR2: MNHEY and SVGAGI. The junction had 7 bases not matched to a gene; V was cut back by 0 bases and J by 5 bases. This CDR3 is CASSYSRGQGTHEQYF. The CDR3 DNA reads TGTGCCAGCAGTTACTCTAGGGGACAGGGGACCCACGAGCAGTACTTC.

The chain carries TRBV4-2 and TRBJ2-1; 7 bases agree with TRBD2. Looked up from germline, CDR1 is LGHNA and CDR2 is YNFKEQ. V gave up 0 bases and J gave up 0 bases; unmatched junction bases: 14. This CDR3 is 20 amino acids long. CDR3 sequence reads: CASSQEVSSGVRSSYNEQFF. For the CDR3, the DNA is TGTGCCAGCAGCCAAGAAGTATCTAGCGGTGTCCGCAGCTCCTACAATGAGCAGTTCTTC.

This clone came up a few times. This chain uses TRBV9 with TRBJ2-7, with 7 bases that match TRBD1. J was trimmed by 7 bases and V by 2 bases; bases with no gene match: 6. Germline CDR1 SGDLS, CDR2 YYNGEE. This CDR3 contains 13 residues. The CDR3 DNA sequence: TGTGCCAGCAGCGTGACAGGGTTGGGGGAGCAGTACTTC. Translation gives CASSVTGLGEQYF.

The V gene is TRBV5-1, the J gene TRBJ2-4; maybe TRBD1 (6 bases). Germline assignment: CDR1 SGHRS and CDR2 YFSETQ. The CDR3 spans 13 residues. Between the trimmed V and J ends, which lost 2 bases and 5 bases, there was a span of 8 bases. In DNA, the CDR3 is TGCGCCAGCAGCTTTGAGGGGGAAAACATTCAGTACTTC. Amino acids: CASSFEGENIQYF.

This clone came up a few times. The chain uses TRBV5-1 and TRBJ1-1, with 9 bases aligning to TRBD1. The CDR3 totals 16 residues. The V gene's germline CDR1 is SGHRS and CDR2 YFSETQ. V lost 6 bases and J lost 1; bases outside the gene matches: 10. The CDR3 DNA reads TGCGCCAGCAACAGACAGGGGGGATTAGCGAACACTGAAGCTTTCTTT. It translates to CASNRQGGLANTEAFF.

This clone was seen a few times. The chain couples TRBV7-3 to TRBJ2-1; possible D gene TRBD2, 5 bases. The V gene's germline CDR1 is SGHTA and CDR2 FQGTGA. The CDR3 consists of 15 residues. V was pared by 4 bases and J by 0 bases, with 10 bases between. As DNA, the CDR3 is TGTGCCAGCAGCTCGGACTCGAGCTCCTACAATGAGCAGTTCTTC. Protein: CASSSDSSSYNEQFF. The entire variable domain, with the rest obtained from reference TRBV7-3 and TRBJ2-1, is as follows: GAGVSQTPSNKVTEKGKYVELRCDPISGHTALYWYRQSLGQGPEFLIYFQGTGAADDSGLPNDRFFAVRPEGSVSTLKIQRTERGDSAVYLCASSSDSSSYNEQFFGPGTRLTVL.